This TCR beta chain is drawn from a study of CD8+ T cells in alopecia areata. Study-level information: Spontaneous alopecia affected the roughly 6-12-month-old C3H/HeJ graft donors, whose skin was transplanted to approximately 7-10-week-old female C3H/HeJ mice.

Cells pooled from cutaneous lymph nodes were sorted on CD4, CD8alpha, NKG2D, NKG2ACE and other markers. TCR sequencing used cDNA made by reverse transcription of extracted RNA. Only in-frame clones appear in the TCRdb table, and some are missing; sequencing was by immunoSEQ multiplex PCR. Observed in the sample are more than 250,000 clones, none of them singletons. In this sample, this clone turned up a few times. Its antigen is not identified. Gene names and germline refer to mouse. The read stops 4 residues short of the end of the CDR3; the missing end is completed from the germline J gene. Germline CDR1 reads SGHDT; CDR2 reads FRDEAV. There are 15 residues in the CDR3. J gave up 0 bases and V 5 bases, and 5 bases lay outside the gene matches. Study results and limitations: Clonality was higher in lesional than normal scalp, especially in alopecia totalis/universalis.

The sequenced sample consisted of CD4+ T cells sorted from a lymph node. The source of this sequence is a C3H/HeJ mouse with alopecia areata. For this mouse line, the MHC haplotype is H2-k. This chain connects TRBV14 to TRBJ2-3; the match to TRBD2 covers 8 bases. CDR3: CASRLGGTSAETLYF. CDR3 bases read: TGTGCCAGCAGGTTGGGGGGGACTAGTGCAGAA.